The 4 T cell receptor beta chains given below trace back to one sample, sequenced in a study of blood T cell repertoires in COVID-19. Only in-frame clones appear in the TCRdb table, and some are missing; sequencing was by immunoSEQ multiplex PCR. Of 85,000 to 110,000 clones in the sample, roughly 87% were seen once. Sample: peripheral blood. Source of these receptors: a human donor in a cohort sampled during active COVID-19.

In nucleotides, the CDR3 is TGTGCCAGCAGGACCCCTTCGGGGGTAAATTCACCCCTCCACTTT. It encodes CASRTPSGVNSPLHF. The chain has TRBV6-5 and TRBJ1-6; tentatively, D is TRBD1 (5 bases). The CDR3 has 15 amino acids. V gave up 6 bases and J gave up 7 bases, with 16 bases separating them. CDR1 is MNHEY, CDR2 SVGAGI, per germline.

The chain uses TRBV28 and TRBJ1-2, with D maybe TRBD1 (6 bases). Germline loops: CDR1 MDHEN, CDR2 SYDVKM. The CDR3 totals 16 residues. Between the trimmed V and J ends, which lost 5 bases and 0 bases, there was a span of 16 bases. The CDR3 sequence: CASSPPYRATNYGYTF. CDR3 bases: TGTGCCAGCAGTCCCCCTTACAGGGCGACTAACTATGGCTACACCTTC.

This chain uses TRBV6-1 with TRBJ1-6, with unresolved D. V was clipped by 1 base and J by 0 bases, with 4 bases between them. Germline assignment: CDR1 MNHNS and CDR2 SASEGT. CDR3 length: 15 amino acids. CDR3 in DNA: TGTGCCAGCAGTGAAGTCTACTCCTATAATTCACCCCTCCACTTT. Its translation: CASSEVYSYNSPLHF.

This CDR3 reads CASSVAQQETQYF. For the CDR3, the DNA is TGTGCCAGCAGCGTAGCACAGCAAGAGACCCAGTACTTC. This chain uses TRBV9 with TRBJ2-5, with D unresolved. Germline CDR1 is SGDLS and CDR2 is YYNGEE. Trimming cost V 0 bases and J 2 bases, with 5 bases left between them. The CDR3 is made up of 13 amino acids.